The rows below give T cell receptor beta chains drawn from one sample of a study of cytomegalovirus exposure and HLA in healthy donors. The repertoire was sequenced with immunoSEQ multiplex PCR; TCRdb's copy has only in-frame clones and lacks some. The sample lists some 320,000 clones; approximately 90% were seen once. Sequencing was done on a sample of PBMCs. The receptors here all came from a woman younger than 45 in good health and CMV-seropositive. CDR3s include the opening cysteine and the closing phenylalanine or tryptophan. A D gene is named only where the DNA matches it firmly. Some rows mark clone size as missing; the rest say once, few, many or name a class of expanded clone.

len	v_gene	d_gene	abundance	j_gene	CDR3aa	CDR3nt
15	TRBV12-5	-	-	TRBJ1-1	CASGLAQNRNTEAFF	TGTGCTAGTGGTTTGGCCCAAAACAGGAACACTGAAGCTTTCTTT
16	TRBV18	TRBD2	-	TRBJ2-3	CASSPIAGGLTDTQYF	TGTGCCAGCTCACCAATAGCGGGAGGGCTCACAGATACGCAGTATTTT
14	TRBV27	-	-	TRBJ2-3	CASSLVLAADTQYF	TGTGCCAGCAGTTTGGTGCTTGCCGCAGATACGCAGTATTTT
13	TRBV15	-	-	TRBJ2-7	CATSSITGAEQYF	TGTGCCACCAGCAGCATAACAGGCGCCGAGCAGTACTTC
14	TRBV7-6	TRBD1	-	TRBJ2-7	CASAIGQGDLEQYF	TGTGCCAGCGCTATCGGGCAGGGGGACCTCGAGCAGTACTTC
15	TRBV29-1	TRBD1	-	TRBJ1-5	CSAIGLGQGNQPQHF	TGCAGCGCAATTGGGCTGGGACAGGGTAATCAGCCCCAGCATTTT
15	TRBV27	TRBD1	few	TRBJ2-7	CASSPIGTGPTKQYF	TGTGCCAGCAGTCCCATCGGGACAGGGCCTACGAAGCAGTACTTC
17	TRBV9	TRBD1	-	TRBJ2-7	CASSPPQGTGDPYEQYF	TGTGCCAGCAGCCCCCCCCAAGGGACAGGTGACCCCTACGAGCAGTACTTC
12	TRBV5-1	-	-	TRBJ2-1	CASSLEGFEQFF	TGCGCCAGCAGCTTGGAGGGGTTCGAGCAGTTCTTC
16	TRBV12-5	TRBD2	few	TRBJ2-3	CASGPGLAASTDTQYF	TGTGCTAGTGGTCCGGGACTAGCGGCTAGCACAGATACGCAGTATTTT
13	TRBV29-1	-	once	TRBJ2-7	CSVDGLNSYEQYF	TGCAGCGTTGACGGACTGAACTCCTACGAGCAGTACTTC
14	TRBV7-3	-	-	TRBJ2-1	CASSLTGHGSIQFF	TGTGCCAGCAGCTTAACGGGACACGGGTCAATACAGTTCTTC
15	TRBV6-1	-	-	TRBJ2-2	CASVHEGPNTGELFF	TGTGCCAGCGTCCACGAGGGACCTAACACCGGGGAGCTGTTTTTT
15	TRBV5-1	-	-	TRBJ2-2	CASSLVPSVGGELFF	TGCGCCAGCAGCTTGGTTCCCTCCGTCGGCGGGGAGCTGTTTTTT
15	TRBV9	-	-	TRBJ2-5	CASSVDGASGATQYF	TGTGCCAGCAGCGTAGACGGGGCGAGCGGCGCGACCCAGTACTTC
15	TRBV4-3	-	-	TRBJ2-7	CASSLNLDGSYEQYF	TGCGCCAGCAGCCTCAATTTAGACGGGTCCTACGAGCAGTACTTC
13	TRBV30	-	-	TRBJ2-5	CAWSEQAQETQYF	TGTGCCTGGAGTGAACAGGCTCAAGAGACCCAGTACTTC
14	TRBV5-1	-	-	TRBJ1-4	CASSGAADNEKLFF	TGCGCCAGCAGCGGGGCAGCTGATAATGAAAAACTGTTTTTT
14	TRBV2	-	once	TRBJ1-3	CASRAGGRGNTIYF	TGTGCCAGCAGGGCCGGCGGCCGTGGAAACACCATATATTTT
16	TRBV4-2	-	-	TRBJ1-3	CASSQPGASKGNTIYF	TGTGCCAGCAGCCAGCCAGGAGCCAGTAAAGGAAACACCATATATTTT
15	TRBV18	TRBD2	-	TRBJ2-7	CASSPISSGSGEQYF	TGTGCCAGCTCACCAATATCTAGCGGGAGTGGGGAGCAGTACTTC
15	TRBV6-1	-	-	TRBJ2-6	CASSEAPTGANVLTF	TGTGCCAGCAGTGAAGCCCCGACTGGGGCCAACGTCCTGACTTTC
13	TRBV10-3	-	-	TRBJ2-3	CAMNKEVTDTQYF	TGTGCCATGAACAAGGAGGTCACAGATACGCAGTATTTT
13	TRBV5-1	-	-	TRBJ2-7	CASSLEDTYEQYF	TGCGCCAGCAGCTTGGAGGACACCTACGAGCAGTACTTC
13	TRBV7-2	TRBD1	few	TRBJ2-7	CASTPDRGHEQYF	TGTGCCAGCACCCCCGACAGGGGGCACGAGCAGTACTTC
13	TRBV11-2	TRBD2	once	TRBJ2-7	CASSLGLNAEQYF	TGTGCCAGCAGTCTGGGACTAAATGCCGAGCAGTACTTC
14	TRBV6-6	-	-	TRBJ1-2	CAIAGTRLGYGYTF	TGTGCCATTGCCGGGACACGGTTGGGCTATGGCTACACCTTC
12	TRBV11-3	-	-	TRBJ1-1	CASSSRGSEAFF	TGTGCCAGCAGCTCGAGGGGGTCTGAAGCTTTCTTT
14	TRBV27	-	-	TRBJ1-1	CASSLSPLSDEAFF	TGTGCCAGCAGTTTATCACCCTTATCGGACGAAGCTTTCTTT
16	TRBV6-5	-	once	TRBJ1-1	CASSYSRGLRDTEAFF	TGTGCCAGCAGTTACTCGAGAGGACTGAGGGACACTGAAGCTTTCTTT
15	TRBV12-5	-	once	TRBJ2-1	CASGYPGGTYNEQFF	TGTGCTAGTGGTTATCCCGGAGGAACCTACAATGAGCAGTTCTTC
16	TRBV5-4	TRBD1	-	TRBJ2-5	CASSLVTGGTKETQYF	TGTGCCAGCAGCTTGGTGACAGGGGGAACCAAAGAGACCCAGTACTTC
12	TRBV28	-	-	TRBJ2-7	CASSLGERVHLF	TGTGCCAGCAGTTTGGGGGAGCGGGTCCACCTCTTC
13	TRBV19	-	-	TRBJ1-2	CASSIQGTNGYTF	TGTGCCAGTAGTATCCAGGGAACAAATGGCTACACCTTC
15	TRBV28	-	-	TRBJ1-2	CASSLSGGPGYGYTF	TGTGCCAGCAGTTTATCGGGGGGCCCCGGTTATGGCTACACCTTC
13	TRBV11-1	-	-	TRBJ1-1	CASTRGSDTEAFF	TGTGCCAGCACCCGGGGGTCAGACACTGAAGCTTTCTTT
14	TRBV7-2	TRBD2	-	TRBJ2-1	CASKTSSGYNEQFF	TGTGCCAGCAAGACTTCTAGCGGCTACAATGAGCAGTTCTTC
16	TRBV7-2	TRBD2	-	TRBJ2-7	CASSSPSGGGVYEQYF	TGTGCCAGCAGCTCCCCTTCGGGAGGCGGGGTATACGAGCAGTACTTC
16	TRBV9	-	-	TRBJ1-3	CASSVYPISTGNTIYF	TGTGCCAGCAGCGTCTACCCAATATCCACTGGAAACACCATATATTTT
18	TRBV15	-	-	TRBJ1-5	CATSRGHLREGLNQPQHF	TGTGCCACCAGCAGAGGACATTTACGGGAAGGGTTGAATCAGCCCCAGCATTTT
11	TRBV20-1	TRBD1	-	TRBJ1-5	CSAQGQEPQHF	TGCAGTGCCCAGGGACAGGAGCCCCAGCATTTT
15	TRBV18	TRBD1	-	TRBJ2-7	CASSPSGQGGDEQYF	TGTGCCAGCTCACCCTCCGGACAGGGGGGCGACGAGCAGTACTTC
14	TRBV13	TRBD2	once	TRBJ2-1	CASSVSGRGDEQFF	TGTGCCAGCAGCGTTAGCGGGAGGGGGGATGAGCAGTTCTTC
15	TRBV6-5	-	-	TRBJ1-3	CASRDPGRSGNTIYF	TGTGCCAGCAGGGATCCGGGCCGCTCTGGAAACACCATATATTTT
14	TRBV7-9	-	once	TRBJ2-5	CASSPTGAWETQYF	TGTGCCAGCAGTCCCACCGGGGCGTGGGAGACCCAGTACTTC
15	TRBV18	TRBD1	-	TRBJ2-7	CASSLQTGTSYEQYF	TGTGCCAGCTCACTCCAGACAGGGACCTCCTACGAGCAGTACTTC
11	TRBV6-6	-	-	TRBJ1-6	CASSYNSPLHF	TGTGCCAGCAGCTATAATTCACCCCTCCACTTT